The clone carrying this T cell receptor (beta chain) was picked up a small number of times. The data derive from a study of blood T cells in healthy people across ages. The second PCR ran roughly 6 to 11 cycles with a sample-barcoded 5' primer and J-beta primers. From the 5' RACE reads, TCRdb called clonotypes with MiXCR, one entry per CDR3 protein. The sample yields roughly 1,300,000 distinct CDR3 sequences, approximately 59% seen once. Material: blood. This receptor was obtained from a man aged 18 to 29 in good health.

The chain's CDR3 is CASSLLPGPYEQYF. CDR3 in DNA: TGTGCCAGCAGTTTATTACCAGGGCCCTACGAGCAGTACTTC. The chain recombines TRBV27 with TRBJ2-7, with D maybe TRBD1 (5 bases). Germline CDR1 reads MNHEY; CDR2 reads SMNVEV (reference sequence). This CDR3 contains 14 residues. Trimming stripped 1 base from V and 2 bases from J, with 9 bases between.